These T cell receptor beta chains were read from a single sample in a study of response to subunit inactivated influenza vaccine. MiXCR, applied by TCRdb to the RT-PCR reads, yields one record per CDR3 protein. The sample has approximately 530,000 distinct CDR3 sequences; 6.5% to 8% are singletons. Sequences were derived from PBMCs from blood, sampled about 23 months after vaccination. The receptor set was obtained from a man aged 50 to 69 who received an inactivated influenza vaccine. Both conserved end residues are part of each CDR3. D genes are given only for firm matches. Clone sizes are given selectively: once, few, many, or a class where the clone is expanded.

CDR3 protein: CASSYRGGLTIEQFF; CDR3 DNA: TGTGCCAGCAGTTACCGCGGGGGCCTAACAATTGAGCAGTTCTTC; clone size: .; V gene: TRBV6-5; J gene: TRBJ2-1; D gene: .
CDR3 protein: CSVGDSHYGYTF; CDR3 DNA: TGCAGCGTTGGGGACAGTCACTATGGCTACACCTTC; clone size: few; V gene: TRBV29-1; J gene: TRBJ1-2; D gene: TRBD1
CDR3 protein: CASSLAGQATGEQYF; CDR3 DNA: TGTGCCAGCAGCTTAGCGGGACAGGCGACAGGCGAGCAGTACTTC; clone size: .; V gene: TRBV7-8; J gene: TRBJ2-7; D gene: TRBD1
CDR3 protein: CASTLSLSSYNEQFF; CDR3 DNA: TGTGCCAGCACTTTATCCCTGAGCTCCTACAATGAGCAGTTCTTC; clone size: many; V gene: TRBV6-5; J gene: TRBJ2-1; D gene: .
CDR3 protein: CASSPFTDTQYF; CDR3 DNA: TGTGCCAGCAGCCCATTCACAGATACGCAGTATTTT; clone size: many; V gene: TRBV5-1; J gene: TRBJ2-3; D gene: .
CDR3 protein: CSAPGTGYNEQFF; CDR3 DNA: TGCAGTGCCCCCGGGACAGGGTACAATGAGCAGTTCTTC; clone size: few; V gene: TRBV20-1; J gene: TRBJ2-1; D gene: TRBD1
CDR3 protein: CASSPGQETQYF; CDR3 DNA: TGTGCCAGCTCACCAGGGCAAGAGACCCAGTACTTC; clone size: many; V gene: TRBV18; J gene: TRBJ2-5; D gene: .
CDR3 protein: CASRKLAGVRDTQYF; CDR3 DNA: TGTGCCAGCAGGAAACTAGCGGGAGTGAGAGATACGCAGTATTTT; clone size: .; V gene: TRBV2; J gene: TRBJ2-3; D gene: TRBD2
CDR3 protein: CASNQRNVGADTQYF; CDR3 DNA: TGTGCCAGCAATCAACGGAACGTAGGGGCAGATACGCAGTATTTT; clone size: .; V gene: TRBV6-2/TRBV6-3; J gene: TRBJ2-3; D gene: .
CDR3 protein: CASSPPAGEYGYTF; CDR3 DNA: TGTGCCAGCAGCCCCCCCGCAGGCGAATATGGCTACACCTTC; clone size: many; V gene: TRBV3-1; J gene: TRBJ1-2; D gene: .
CDR3 protein: CASRVGTEAFF; CDR3 DNA: TGTGCCAGCAGGGTAGGCACTGAAGCTTTCTTT; clone size: .; V gene: TRBV6-5; J gene: TRBJ1-1; D gene: .
CDR3 protein: CASSLGTGDYTDTQYF; CDR3 DNA: TGTGCCAGCAGTCTAGGGACAGGGGATTACACAGATACGCAGTATTTT; clone size: many; V gene: TRBV28; J gene: TRBJ2-3; D gene: TRBD1